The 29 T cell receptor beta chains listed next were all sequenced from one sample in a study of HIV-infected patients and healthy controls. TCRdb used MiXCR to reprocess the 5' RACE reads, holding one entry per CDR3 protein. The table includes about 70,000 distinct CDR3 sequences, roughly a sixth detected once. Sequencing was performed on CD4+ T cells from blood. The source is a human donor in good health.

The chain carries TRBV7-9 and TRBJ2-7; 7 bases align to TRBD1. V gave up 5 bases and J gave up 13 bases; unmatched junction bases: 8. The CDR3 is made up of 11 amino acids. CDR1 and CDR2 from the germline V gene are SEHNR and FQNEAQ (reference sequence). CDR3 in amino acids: CASSPAGTEYF. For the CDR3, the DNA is TGTGCCAGCAGCCCGGCCGGGACAGAATACTTC.

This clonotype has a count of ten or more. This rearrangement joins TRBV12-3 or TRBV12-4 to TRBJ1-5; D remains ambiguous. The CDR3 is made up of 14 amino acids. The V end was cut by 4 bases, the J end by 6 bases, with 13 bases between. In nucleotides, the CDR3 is TGTGCCAGCAGTTCGAGGTCCGGCAGTCAGCCCCAGCATTTT. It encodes CASSSRSGSQPQHF.

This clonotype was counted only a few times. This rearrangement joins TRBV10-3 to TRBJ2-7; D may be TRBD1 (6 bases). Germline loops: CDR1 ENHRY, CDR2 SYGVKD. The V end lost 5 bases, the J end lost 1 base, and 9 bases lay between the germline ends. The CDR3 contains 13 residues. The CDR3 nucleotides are TGTGCCATCAGTCCGGGACAATCCTACGAGCAGTACTTC. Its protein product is CAISPGQSYEQYF.

In DNA, the CDR3 is TGCGCCAGCAGCTCCCAACCGGGACTAGCGGGAACAGATACGCAGTATTTT. As protein: CASSSQPGLAGTDTQYF. V and J are TRBV5-1 and TRBJ2-3; 13 bases agree with TRBD2. With 3 bases clipped from V and 3 bases from J, the junction kept 7 bases outside the gene matches. The CDR3 extends over 17 amino acids. Germline CDR1 is SGHRS and CDR2 is YFSETQ.

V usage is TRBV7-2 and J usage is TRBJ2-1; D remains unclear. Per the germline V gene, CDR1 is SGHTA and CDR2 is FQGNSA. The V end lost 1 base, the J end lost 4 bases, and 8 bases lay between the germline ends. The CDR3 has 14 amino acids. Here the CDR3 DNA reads TGTGCCAGCAGCTTAGGGCCTGGGTACAATGAGCAGTTCTTC. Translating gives CASSLGPGYNEQFF. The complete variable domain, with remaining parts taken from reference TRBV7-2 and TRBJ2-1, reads GAGVSQSPSNKVTEKGKDVELRCDPISGHTALYWYRQSLGQGLEFLIYFQGNSAPDKSGLPSDRFSAERTGGSVSTLTIQRTQQEDSAVYLCASSLGPGYNEQFFGPGTRLTVL.

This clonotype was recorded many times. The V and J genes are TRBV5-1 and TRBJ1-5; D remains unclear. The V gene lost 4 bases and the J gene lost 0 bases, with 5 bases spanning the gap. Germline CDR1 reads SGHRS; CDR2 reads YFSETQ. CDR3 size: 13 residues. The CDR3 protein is CASSPGSNQPQHF. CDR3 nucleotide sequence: TGCGCCAGCAGCCCGGGTAGCAATCAGCCCCAGCATTTT.

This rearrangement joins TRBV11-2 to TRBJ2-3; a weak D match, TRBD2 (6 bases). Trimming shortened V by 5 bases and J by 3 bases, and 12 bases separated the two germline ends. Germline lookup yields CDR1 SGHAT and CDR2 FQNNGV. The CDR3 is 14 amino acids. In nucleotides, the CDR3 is TGTGCCAGCAGCCTCGTGGGACTGACAGATACGCAGTATTTT. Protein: CASSLVGLTDTQYF.

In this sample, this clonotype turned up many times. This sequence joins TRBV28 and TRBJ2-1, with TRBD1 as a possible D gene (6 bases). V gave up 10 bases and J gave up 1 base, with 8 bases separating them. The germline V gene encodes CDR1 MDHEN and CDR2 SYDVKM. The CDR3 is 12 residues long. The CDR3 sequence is CATTGSYNEQFF. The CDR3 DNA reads TGTGCCACCACAGGGTCCTACAATGAGCAGTTCTTC.

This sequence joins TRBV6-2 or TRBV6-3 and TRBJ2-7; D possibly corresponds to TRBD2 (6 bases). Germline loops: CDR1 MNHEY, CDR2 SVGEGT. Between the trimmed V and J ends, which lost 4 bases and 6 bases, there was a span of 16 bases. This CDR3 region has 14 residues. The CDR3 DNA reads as TGTGCCAGCAGTTCAACGGACTACTCTGCCGAGCAGTACTTC. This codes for CASSSTDYSAEQYF.

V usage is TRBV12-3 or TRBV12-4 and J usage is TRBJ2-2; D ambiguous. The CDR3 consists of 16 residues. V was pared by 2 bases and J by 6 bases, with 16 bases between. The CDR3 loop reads CASSLNGAHRAGELFF. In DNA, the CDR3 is TGTGCCAGCAGTTTAAATGGAGCGCATCGTGCCGGGGAGCTGTTTTTT.

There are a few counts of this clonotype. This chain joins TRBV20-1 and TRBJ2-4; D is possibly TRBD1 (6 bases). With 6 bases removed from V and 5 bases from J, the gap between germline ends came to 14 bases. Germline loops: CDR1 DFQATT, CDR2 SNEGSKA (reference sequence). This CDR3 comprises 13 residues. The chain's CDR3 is CSAVRDNQNIQYF. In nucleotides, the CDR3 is TGCAGTGCGGTCCGGGACAACCAAAACATTCAGTACTTC.

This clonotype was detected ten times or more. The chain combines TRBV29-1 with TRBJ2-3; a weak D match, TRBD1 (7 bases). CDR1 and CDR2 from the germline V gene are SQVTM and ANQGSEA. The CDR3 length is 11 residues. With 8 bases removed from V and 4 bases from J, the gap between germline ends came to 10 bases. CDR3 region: CSSRGADTQYF. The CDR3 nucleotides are TGCAGCTCCAGGGGGGCAGATACGCAGTATTTT.

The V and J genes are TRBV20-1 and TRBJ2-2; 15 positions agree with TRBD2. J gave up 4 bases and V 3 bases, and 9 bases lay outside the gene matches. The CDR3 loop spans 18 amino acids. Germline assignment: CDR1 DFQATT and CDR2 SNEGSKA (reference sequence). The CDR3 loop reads CSARSGTSGRRGTGELFF. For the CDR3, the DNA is TGCAGTGCTAGGTCCGGGACTAGCGGGAGGCGTGGCACCGGGGAGCTGTTTTTT.

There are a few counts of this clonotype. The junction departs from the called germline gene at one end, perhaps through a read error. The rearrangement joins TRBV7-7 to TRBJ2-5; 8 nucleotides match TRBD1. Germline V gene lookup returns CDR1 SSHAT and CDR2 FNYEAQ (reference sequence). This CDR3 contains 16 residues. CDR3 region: CASSSNGQGSGETQYF. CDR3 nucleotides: TGTGCTAGCAGCTCGAACGGACAGGGCTCCGGAGAGACCCAGTACTTC.

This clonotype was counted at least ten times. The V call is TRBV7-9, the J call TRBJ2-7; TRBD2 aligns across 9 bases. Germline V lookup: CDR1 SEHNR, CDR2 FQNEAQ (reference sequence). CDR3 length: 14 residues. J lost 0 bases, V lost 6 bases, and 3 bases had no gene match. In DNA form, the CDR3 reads TGTGCCAGCAGATCTAGCGGGGCCTCCTACGAGCAGTACTTC. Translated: CASRSSGASYEQYF.

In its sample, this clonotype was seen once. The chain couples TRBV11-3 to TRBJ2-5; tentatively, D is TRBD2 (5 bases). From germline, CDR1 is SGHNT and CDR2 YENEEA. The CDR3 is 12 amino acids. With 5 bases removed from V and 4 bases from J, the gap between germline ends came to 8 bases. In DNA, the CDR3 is TGTGCCAGCAGCCCGGGGTTAGAGACCCAGTACTTC. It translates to CASSPGLETQYF.

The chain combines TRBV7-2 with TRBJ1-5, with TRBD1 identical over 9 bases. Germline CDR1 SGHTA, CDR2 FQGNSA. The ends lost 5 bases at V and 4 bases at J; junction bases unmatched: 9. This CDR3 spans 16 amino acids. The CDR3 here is CASSPLDRGVNQPQHF. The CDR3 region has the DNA TGTGCCAGCAGCCCCCTCGACAGGGGGGTTAATCAGCCCCAGCATTTT.

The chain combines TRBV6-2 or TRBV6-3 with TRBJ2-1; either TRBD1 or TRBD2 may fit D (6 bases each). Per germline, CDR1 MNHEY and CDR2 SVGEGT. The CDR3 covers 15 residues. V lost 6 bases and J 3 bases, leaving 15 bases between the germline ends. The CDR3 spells CASSQAGGGYNEQFF. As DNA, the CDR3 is TGTGCCAGCAGCCAAGCCGGGGGCGGCTACAATGAGCAGTTCTTC.

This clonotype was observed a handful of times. The CDR3 here is CSADRASTDTQYF. CDR3 DNA: TGCAGCGCTGACAGGGCTAGCACAGATACGCAGTATTTT. The genes are TRBV29-1 and TRBJ2-3, with TRBD1 identical over 7 bases. Germline trimming cut 7 bases from V and 0 bases from J; bases unmatched to any gene: 4. From germline, CDR1 is SQVTM and CDR2 ANQGSEA. The CDR3 length is 13 residues.

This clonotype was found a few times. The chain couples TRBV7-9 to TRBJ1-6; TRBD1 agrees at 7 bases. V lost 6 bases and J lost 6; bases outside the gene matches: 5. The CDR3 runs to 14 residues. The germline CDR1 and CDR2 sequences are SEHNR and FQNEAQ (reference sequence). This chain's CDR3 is CASREGTVNSPLHF. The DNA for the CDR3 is TGTGCCAGCAGGGAAGGGACAGTTAATTCACCCCTCCACTTT.

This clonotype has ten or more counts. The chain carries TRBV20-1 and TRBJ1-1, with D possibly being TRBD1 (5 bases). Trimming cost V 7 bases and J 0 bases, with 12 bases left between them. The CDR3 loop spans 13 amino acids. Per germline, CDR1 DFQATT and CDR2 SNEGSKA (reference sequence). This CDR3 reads CSVPGTVNTEAFF. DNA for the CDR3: TGCAGTGTACCAGGGACGGTGAACACTGAAGCTTTCTTT.

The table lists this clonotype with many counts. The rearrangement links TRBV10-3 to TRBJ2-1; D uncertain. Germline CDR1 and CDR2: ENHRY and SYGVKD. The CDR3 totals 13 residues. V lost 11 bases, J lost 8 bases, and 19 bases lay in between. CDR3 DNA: TGTGCCCGTAGCAAGGAGACGGGCGATGAGCAGTTCTTC. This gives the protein CARSKETGDEQFF.

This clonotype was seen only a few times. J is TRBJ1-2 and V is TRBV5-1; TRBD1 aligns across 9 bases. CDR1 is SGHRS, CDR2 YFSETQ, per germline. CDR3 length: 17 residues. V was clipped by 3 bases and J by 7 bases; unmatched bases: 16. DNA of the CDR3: TGCGCCAGCAGCTCCGGAGCTTCGGGACAGGGTACACTTGGCTACACCTTC. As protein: CASSSGASGQGTLGYTF.

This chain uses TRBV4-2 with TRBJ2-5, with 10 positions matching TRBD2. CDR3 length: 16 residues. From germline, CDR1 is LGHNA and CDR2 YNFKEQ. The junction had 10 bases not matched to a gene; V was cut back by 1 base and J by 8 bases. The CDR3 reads CASSQAASGGPGTQYF. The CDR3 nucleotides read TGTGCCAGCAGCCAAGCGGCTAGCGGGGGCCCCGGAACCCAGTACTTC.

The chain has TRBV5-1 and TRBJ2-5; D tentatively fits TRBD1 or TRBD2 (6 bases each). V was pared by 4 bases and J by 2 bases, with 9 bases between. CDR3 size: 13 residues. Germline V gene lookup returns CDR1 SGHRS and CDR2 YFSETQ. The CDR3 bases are TGCGCCAGCAGCGGGGGGCTACAAGAGACCCAGTACTTC. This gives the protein CASSGGLQETQYF.

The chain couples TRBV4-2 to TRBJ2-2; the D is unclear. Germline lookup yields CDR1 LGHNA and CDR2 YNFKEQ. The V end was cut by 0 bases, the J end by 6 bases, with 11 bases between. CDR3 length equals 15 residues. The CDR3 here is CASSQDIGSAGELFF. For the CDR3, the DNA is TGTGCCAGCAGCCAAGACATCGGATCGGCCGGGGAGCTGTTTTTT.

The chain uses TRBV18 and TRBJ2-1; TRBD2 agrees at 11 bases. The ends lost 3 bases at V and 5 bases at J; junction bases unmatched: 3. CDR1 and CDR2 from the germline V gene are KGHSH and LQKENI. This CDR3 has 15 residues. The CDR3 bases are TGTGCCAGCTCACCCAGACTAGCGGGGAACAATGAGCAGTTCTTC. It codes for CASSPRLAGNNEQFF. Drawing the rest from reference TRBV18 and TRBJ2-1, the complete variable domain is NAGVMQNPRHLVRRRGQEARLRCSPMKGHSHVYWYRQLPEEGLKFMVYLQKENIIDESGMPKERFSAEFPKEGPSILRIQQVVRGDSAAYFCASSPRLAGNNEQFFGPGTRLTVL.

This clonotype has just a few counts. This chain's CDR3 is CASPTAKGTDTQYF. Written as DNA, the CDR3 is TGTGCCAGCCCGACGGCCAAGGGCACAGATACGCAGTATTTT. V and J are TRBV7-9 and TRBJ2-3; D uncertain. The CDR3 is 14 residues long. Germline V lookup: CDR1 SEHNR, CDR2 FQNEAQ (reference sequence). Trimming took 8 bases from V and 1 from J, leaving 13 bases between them.

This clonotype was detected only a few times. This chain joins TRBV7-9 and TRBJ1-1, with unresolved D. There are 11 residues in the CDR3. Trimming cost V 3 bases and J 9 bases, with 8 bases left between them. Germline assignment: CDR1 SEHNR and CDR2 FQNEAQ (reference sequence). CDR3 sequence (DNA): TGTGCCAGCAGCTTTTCTGGGCAAGCTTTCTTT. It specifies CASSFSGQAFF.